These T cell receptor beta chains were read from a single sample in a study of graft-versus-host responses after intestinal transplantation. Antigens for these TCRs are unknown. Libraries were prepared by immunoSEQ multiplex PCR; TCRdb keeps only in-frame clonotypes and omits some of them. This sample has around 100,000 clones, with around 92% found just once. The specimen comprised unstimulated CD4+ T cells sorted from spleen or lymph node cells, sampled before transplant. Every receptor here comes from a human donor who was the organ donor for an intestinal transplant. Each CDR3 is given with its conserved first and last residue. D genes are given only for firm matches.

cdr3_aa cdr3_nt v_call d_call j_call
CASRSGQGNYGYTF TGTGCCAGCAGGTCAGGACAGGGCAACTATGGCTACACCTTC TRBV6-1 TRBD1 TRBJ1-2
CASSERGPNYGYTF TGTGCCAGCAGTGAAAGGGGGCCGAACTATGGCTACACCTTC TRBV6-1 TRBD1 TRBJ1-2
CASSQEGLVGYTF TGCGCCAGCAGCCAAGAAGGACTCGTAGGTTACACCTTC TRBV4-1 - TRBJ1-2
CASSLRQGALSTEAFF TGTGCCAGCAGCTTGCGACAGGGGGCCCTGAGTACTGAAGCTTTCTTT TRBV7-2 TRBD1 TRBJ1-1
CASNRQGNSNQPQHF TGTGCCAGCAATAGACAGGGGAATAGCAATCAGCCCCAGCATTTT TRBV2 TRBD1 TRBJ1-5
CASSLRGAGETQYF TGCGCCAGCAGCCTCCGGGGGGCCGGGGAGACCCAGTACTTC TRBV4-1 - TRBJ2-5
CASSMGGASSYEQYF TGTGCCAGTAGTATGGGGGGGGCGAGCTCCTACGAGCAGTACTTC TRBV19 - TRBJ2-7
CSVEVSNEQYF TGCAGCGTAGAGGTTAGCAACGAGCAGTACTTC TRBV29-1 - TRBJ2-7
CASSQDLRTGSYEQYF TGTGCCAGCAGCCAAGATTTGAGGACAGGTTCCTACGAGCAGTACTTC TRBV14 TRBD1 TRBJ2-7
CASSLKGGGLGEQYF TGTGCCAGCAGCCTCAAAGGGGGGGGGCTCGGAGAGCAGTACTTC TRBV7-3 - TRBJ2-7
CASSPSGQGAYGYTF TGCGCCAGCAGCCCCTCGGGGCAGGGGGCCTATGGCTACACCTTC TRBV5-1 TRBD1 TRBJ1-2
CASSEVRWGGTYEQYF TGTGCCAGCAGTGAGGTGAGGTGGGGGGGGACCTACGAGCAGTACTTC TRBV6-1 TRBD2 TRBJ2-7
CASSLETAYSGANVLTF TGCGCCAGCAGCTTGGAGACAGCCTACTCTGGGGCCAACGTCCTGACTTTC TRBV5-1 - TRBJ2-6
CASSPRDLSPLHF TGCGCCAGCAGCCCCCGTGATCTATCACCCCTCCACTTT TRBV4-3 - TRBJ1-6
CASSPRSPLGGNTIYF TGTGCCAGCTCACCGCGGAGCCCGCTCGGAGGAAACACCATATATTTT TRBV18 - TRBJ1-3
CASSLWRVAGGYNEQFF TGTGCCAGCAGCTTATGGCGTGTGGCGGGGGGTTACAATGAGCAGTTCTTC TRBV7-8 TRBD2 TRBJ2-1
CASSRRQGPEAFF TGTGCCAGCAGCCGACGACAGGGGCCTGAAGCTTTCTTT TRBV7-2 TRBD1 TRBJ1-1
CASSQRLESSYNEQFF TGCGCCAGCAGTCAGAGGCTCGAAAGCTCCTACAATGAGCAGTTCTTC TRBV23-1 - TRBJ2-1
CASSEWASGSYEQYF TGTGCCAGCAGTGAATGGGCTAGCGGGAGCTACGAGCAGTACTTC TRBV6-1 TRBD2 TRBJ2-7
CASSQDPQGLGTEAFF TGCGCCAGCAGCCAAGATCCTCAGGGATTGGGAACTGAAGCTTTCTTT TRBV4-1 - TRBJ1-1
CASSLLAGSGANVLTF TGTGCCAGCAGTTTATTAGCAGGGTCCGGGGCCAACGTCCTGACTTTC TRBV28 - TRBJ2-6
CASSRDRGEAFF TGTGCCAGCAGCCGTGACAGGGGTGAAGCTTTCTTT TRBV7-3 TRBD1 TRBJ1-1
CASSSMGQGFGYTF TGTGCCAGCAGTTCTATGGGACAGGGATTTGGCTACACCTTC TRBV6-1 TRBD1 TRBJ1-2
CASSRLPQEYEQYF TGCGCCAGCAGCCGGCTCCCTCAGGAATACGAGCAGTACTTC TRBV4-1 - TRBJ2-7
CASSATGFSEKLFF TGTGCCAGCAGCGCAACAGGGTTTAGTGAAAAACTGTTTTTT TRBV11-2 - TRBJ1-4
CSVEVLGGADEQFF TGCAGCGTTGAGGTACTCGGGGGGGCCGATGAGCAGTTCTTC TRBV29-1 TRBD2 TRBJ2-1